The 9 T cell receptor beta chains below all came from one sample that was sequenced in a study of T cells in Graves' hyperthyroidism and ophthalmopathy. RNA transcripts were the template for amplifying TCR beta CDR3 regions. The TCR CDR3 first-round RT-PCR relied on the HTBI primer set. MiXCR was run by TCRdb on the multiplex PCR reads, yielding one entry per CDR3 protein. The sample yields about 570,000 distinct CDR3 sequences, just over 45% seen once. Sequencing was carried out using peripheral blood or thyroid tissue (not recorded which). These receptors were taken from an adult woman with Graves' disease, either hyperthyroidism or ophthalmopathy (not recorded which).

The table lists this clonotype with many counts. V is TRBV12-3 or TRBV12-4 and J is TRBJ1-1, with D uncertain. The V gene lost 3 bases and the J gene lost 0 bases, with 8 bases spanning the gap. The CDR3 contains 14 residues. CDR3 residues: CASSFYHLNTEAFF. In nucleotides, the CDR3 is TGTGCCAGCAGTTTTTATCACCTGAACACTGAAGCTTTCTTT.

This clonotype has ten or more counts. The J gene is TRBJ2-5, the V gene TRBV20-1; D is ambiguous. Per the germline V gene, CDR1 is DFQATT and CDR2 is SNEGSKA (reference sequence). CDR3 length: 14 residues. V lost 2 bases and J 2 bases, leaving 12 bases between the germline ends. Here the CDR3 DNA reads TGCAGTGCTAGAACATTCGGGTCTCAAGAGACCCAGTACTTC. Protein sequence: CSARTFGSQETQYF.

Notes on this clonotype: The junction departs from germline at one end; a sequencing error may be responsible. CDR3 nucleotides: TGCGCCAGCAGCTTGGTGGGCAACTCCTATGGCCACACCTTC. Its translation is CASSLVGNSYGHTF. The chain carries TRBV5-1 and TRBJ1-2; D gene unclear. This CDR3 spans 14 amino acids. Germline loops: CDR1 SGHRS, CDR2 YFSETQ.

The V and J genes are TRBV2 and TRBJ1-2; TRBD1 might be the D (6 bases). CDR3 size: 15 residues. The V end lost 5 bases, the J end lost 8 bases, and 21 bases lay between the germline ends. Germline values: CDR1 SNHLY, CDR2 FYNNEI. For the CDR3, the DNA is TGTGCCAGCAGTCAAATGAACAGGGAGGCGGAGGGCTACACCTTC. It specifies CASSQMNREAEGYTF.

The table lists this clonotype with a count of one. The genes are TRBV19 and TRBJ1-6, with no clear D. Trimming took off 8 bases at V and 1 base at J, with 6 bases between the two ends. The germline V gene has CDR1 LNHDA and CDR2 SQIVND (reference sequence). This CDR3 spans 13 amino acids. DNA of the CDR3: TGTGCCAGTGCGGATTCCTATAATTCACCCCTCCACTTT. Its translation: CASADSYNSPLHF.

The gene calls are TRBV7-6 and TRBJ1-1; unclear D gene. Trimming took off 8 bases at V and 1 base at J, with 11 bases between the two ends. This CDR3 has 13 amino acids. Germline CDR1 reads SGHVS; CDR2 reads FNYEAQ. CDR3 sequence reads: CASYSPGNTEAFF. The DNA of the CDR3 is TGTGCCAGCTACTCTCCGGGGAACACTGAAGCTTTCTTT.

The V gene is TRBV20-1, the J gene TRBJ1-1; D call uncertain. There are 14 residues in the CDR3. Trimming left V 3 bases short and J 0 bases short, with 11 bases between. The germline V gene has CDR1 DFQATT and CDR2 SNEGSKA (reference sequence). DNA of the CDR3: TGCAGTGCTAGTTGGGTCCCCCTGAACACTGAAGCTTTCTTT. It specifies CSASWVPLNTEAFF.

The chain is built from TRBV15 and TRBJ2-7, with TRBD1 identical over 10 bases. The CDR3 length is 16 residues. The germline V gene encodes CDR1 LNHNV and CDR2 YYDKDF (reference sequence). The V and J ends lost 3 bases and 5 bases, in that order; junction bases with no gene match: 10. CDR3 residues: CATSSPWGQGYHEQYF. The DNA of the CDR3 is TGTGCCACCAGCAGTCCCTGGGGACAGGGGTACCACGAGCAGTACTTC.

The chain links TRBV20-1 to TRBJ1-2; TRBD1 is a possible D gene (5 bases). This CDR3 is 13 amino acids long. Germline loops: CDR1 DFQATT, CDR2 SNEGSKA (reference sequence). The V end lost 6 bases, the J end lost 4 bases, and 15 bases lay between the germline ends. This CDR3 is CSADGRGAYGYTF. The CDR3 region has the DNA TGCAGTGCAGACGGGAGGGGCGCCTATGGCTACACCTTC.